The clone carrying this T cell receptor (beta chain) was found a few times. This sample was taken from a study of blood T cells in healthy people across ages. A second PCR, run for about 6 to 11 cycles, used a sample-barcoded 5' primer plus a J-beta primer mix. TCRdb reanalysed the 5' RACE reads using MiXCR and keeps one entry per CDR3 protein. The table has under 2,000,000 distinct CDR3 sequences, around 48% seen once. At least 6 micrograms of total RNA were extracted per sample. The specimen sequenced was blood. This clonotype was obtained from a woman between 40 and 50 years old in good health.

This CDR3 is CASSQDQGGGETQYF. Written as DNA, the CDR3 is TGCGCCAGCAGCCAAGATCAGGGAGGGGGTGAGACCCAGTACTTC. This chain uses TRBV4-1 with TRBJ2-5; perhaps TRBD2 as D (7 bases). In germline, CDR1 is MGHRA, CDR2 YSYEKL. Trimming removed 0 bases from V and 5 bases from J, with 13 bases in between. This CDR3 spans 15 amino acids.